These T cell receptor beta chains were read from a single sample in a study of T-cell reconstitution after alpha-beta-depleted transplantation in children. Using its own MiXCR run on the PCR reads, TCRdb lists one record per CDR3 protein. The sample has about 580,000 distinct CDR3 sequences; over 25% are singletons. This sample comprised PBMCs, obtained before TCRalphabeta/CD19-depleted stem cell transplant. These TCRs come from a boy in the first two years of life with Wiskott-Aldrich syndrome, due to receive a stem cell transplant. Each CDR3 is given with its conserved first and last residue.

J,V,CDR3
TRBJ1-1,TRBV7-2,CASSFDRTGEAFF
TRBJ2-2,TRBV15,CATSRDRLITGELFF
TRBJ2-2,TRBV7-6,CASSSWTSGSPSNTGELFF
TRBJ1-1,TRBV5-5,CASSFFGQATEAFF
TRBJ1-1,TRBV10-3,CAISYQGDTEAFF
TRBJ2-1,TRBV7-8,CASSLSWQSYNEQFF
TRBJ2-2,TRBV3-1,CASSHPDRDVPGELFF
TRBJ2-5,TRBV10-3,CAIRRDTQETQYF
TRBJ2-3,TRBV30,CAWSVGTSGEGIDTQYF
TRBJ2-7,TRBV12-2,CASRFLGGRDHEQYF
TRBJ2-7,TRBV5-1,CASSIFSNREQYF
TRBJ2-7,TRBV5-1,CASSARSYEQYF
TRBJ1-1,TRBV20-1,CSAHGQGGFTEAFF
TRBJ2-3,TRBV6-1,CASSASRVDTQYF
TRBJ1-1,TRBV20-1,CSARDPEIEVNTEAFF
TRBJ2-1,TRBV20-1,CSPGTVRGNEQFF
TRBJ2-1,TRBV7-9,CASSLESRAAYNEQFF
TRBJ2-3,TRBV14,CASSQDRTDTQYF
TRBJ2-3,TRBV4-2,CASSQARQGEAGGPDTQYF
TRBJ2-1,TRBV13,CASSFSPGDEQFF
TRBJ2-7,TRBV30,CAWQGHPYEQYF
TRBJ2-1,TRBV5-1,CASSGDGSYNEQFF